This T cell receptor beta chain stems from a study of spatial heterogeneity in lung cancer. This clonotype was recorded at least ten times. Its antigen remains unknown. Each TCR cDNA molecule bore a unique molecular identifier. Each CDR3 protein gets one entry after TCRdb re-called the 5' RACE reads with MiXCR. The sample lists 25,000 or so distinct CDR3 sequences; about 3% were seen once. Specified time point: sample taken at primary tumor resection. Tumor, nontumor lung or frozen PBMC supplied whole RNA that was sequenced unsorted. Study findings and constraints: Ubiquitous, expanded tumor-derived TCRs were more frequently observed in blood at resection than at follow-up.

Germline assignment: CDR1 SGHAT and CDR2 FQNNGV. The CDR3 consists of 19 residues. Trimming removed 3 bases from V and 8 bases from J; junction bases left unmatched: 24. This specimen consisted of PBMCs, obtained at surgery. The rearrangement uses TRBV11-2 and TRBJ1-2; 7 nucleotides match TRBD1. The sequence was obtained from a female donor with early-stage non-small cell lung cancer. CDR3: CASSLGTILGTAFVKGYTF. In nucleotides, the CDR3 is TGTGCCAGCAGCTTGGGTACTATCCTCGGGACAGCTTTCGTAAAGGGCTACACCTTC.